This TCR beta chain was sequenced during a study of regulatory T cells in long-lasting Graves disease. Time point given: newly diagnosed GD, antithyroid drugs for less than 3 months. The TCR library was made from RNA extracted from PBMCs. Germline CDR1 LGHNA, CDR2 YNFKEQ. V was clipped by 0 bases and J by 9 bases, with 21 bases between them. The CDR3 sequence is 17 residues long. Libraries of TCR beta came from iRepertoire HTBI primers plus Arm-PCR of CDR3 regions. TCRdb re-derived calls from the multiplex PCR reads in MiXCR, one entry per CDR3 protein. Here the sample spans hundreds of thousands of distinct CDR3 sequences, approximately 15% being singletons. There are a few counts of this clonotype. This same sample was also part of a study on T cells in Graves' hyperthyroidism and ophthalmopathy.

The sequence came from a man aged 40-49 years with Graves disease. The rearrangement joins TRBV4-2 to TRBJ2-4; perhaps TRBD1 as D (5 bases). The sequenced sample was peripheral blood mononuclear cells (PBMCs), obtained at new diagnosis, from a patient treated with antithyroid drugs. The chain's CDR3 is CASSQDTLAGSDSIQYF. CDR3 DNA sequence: TGTGCCAGCAGCCAAGATACCCTGGCAGGGTCGGATTCCATTCAGTACTTC.